One T cell receptor (beta chain) is described in this entry. Its matching antigen is unknown. The data stem from a study of cytomegalovirus exposure and HLA in healthy donors. Study-wide context: Clustering assigned approximately 79% of the roughly 420 genotyped donors to the Caucasian-associated ancestry cluster. Study-level points and caveats: The CMV antigen specificity of three CMV-associated chains was confirmed through in vitro analysis.

The germline V gene encodes CDR1 MNHNY and CDR2 SVGAGI (reference sequence). Trimming cost V 2 bases and J 4 bases; bases outside gene matches: 6. CDR3 size: 15 residues. The study ran its PCR with 60 Vbeta and 13 Jbeta primers. The protocol was immunoSEQ multiplex PCR, while the TCRdb copy is restricted to in-frame clones and leaves out a portion. The table has 130,000 or so clones, roughly 73% seen once; the top ten hold 0.85% to 1.4%. Source material: PBMCs. The chain has TRBV6-6 and TRBJ2-7, with 9 positions matching TRBD1. This receptor was taken from a male donor in good health and CMV-seronegative. CDR3: CASSYPGQGNYEQYF. CDR3 sequence (DNA): TGTGCCAGCAGTTACCCGGGACAGGGAAATTACGAGCAGTACTTC.